The sequence of this TCR beta chain was determined in a study of PD-L1 blockade in urothelial cancer. Looking at the study overall: About 90% of the 29 patients were men whose urothelial cancer was bladder-origin. Analyses were performed on blood at 3 weeks after treatment start (the second dose) and at 6 weeks.

The CDR3 extends over 16 amino acids. Trimming removed 4 bases from V and 5 bases from J; junction bases left unmatched: 10. From germline, CDR1 is LGHNT and CDR2 FRNRAP. Templates that were synthetic TCR analogs were spiked into each PCR. Libraries were prepared by immunoSEQ multiplex PCR; TCRdb keeps only in-frame clonotypes and omits some of them. The repertoire includes 25,000 to 30,000 clones, around 80% of them detected once, and 3% to 4% sits in the top ten. The time point: peripheral blood 6 weeks after treatment start. The sequencing here drew on PBMCs, taken around atezolizumab (anti-PD-L1) treatment. V gene TRBV12-5 combines with J gene TRBJ2-5, with 10 bases aligning to TRBD2. This sequence originates from an older man with urothelial cancer. This CDR3 is CASGSGSGGAGETQYF. CDR3 DNA: TGTGCTAGTGGTTCAGGAAGCGGGGGGGCTGGGGAGACCCAGTACTTC.